This TCR beta chain was captured in a study of T cells in Graves' hyperthyroidism and ophthalmopathy. Study conclusions and caveats: In blood, most of the thyroid clonotypes expanded above 0.001 were also present. With a median lead of 6.5 months before onset, the model predicted ophthalmopathy.

Amplified regions were TCR beta CDR3 sequences from RNA transcripts. Carried out on the TCR CDR3, a first-round RT-PCR used the HTBI primer set. TCRdb passed the multiplex PCR reads through MiXCR, listing each CDR3 protein once. This sample has 700,000 or so distinct CDR3 sequences, with roughly 17% found just once. As concerns this clonotype: Its antigen is unknown.

The ends were cut back, 9 bases at V and 1 base at J, with 12 bases in the middle. The CDR3 is 13 residues long. Germline CDR1 is MGHDK and CDR2 is SYGVNS. The specimen sequenced was blood. The V and J genes are TRBV25-1 and TRBJ1-1; the D gene is possibly TRBD1 (5 bases). This clonotype originated in a man younger than 35 with Graves' hyperthyroidism. The CDR3 DNA reads TGTGCCAGTATACCTGACAGGAACACTGAAGCTTTCTTT. Protein product: CASIPDRNTEAFF.